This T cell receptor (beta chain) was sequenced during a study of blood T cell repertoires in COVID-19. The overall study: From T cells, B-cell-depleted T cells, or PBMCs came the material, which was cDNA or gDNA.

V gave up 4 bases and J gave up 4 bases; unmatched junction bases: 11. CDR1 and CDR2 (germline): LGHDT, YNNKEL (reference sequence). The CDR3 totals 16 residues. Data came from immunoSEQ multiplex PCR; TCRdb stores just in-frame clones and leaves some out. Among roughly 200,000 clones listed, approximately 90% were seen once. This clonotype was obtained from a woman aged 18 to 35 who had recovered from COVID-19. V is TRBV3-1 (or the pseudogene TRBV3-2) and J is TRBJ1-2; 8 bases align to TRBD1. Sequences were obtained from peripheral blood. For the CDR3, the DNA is TGTGCCAGCAGCCCACCTAGGGACAGGACCTCCTATGGCTACACCTTC. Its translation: CASSPPRDRTSYGYTF.